This is a list of T cell receptor beta chains from one sample in a study of CD8 T cells in Susac syndrome. TCRdb re-analysed the immunoSEQ multiplex PCR reads in MiXCR, keeping a single row per CDR3 protein. The data contain just under 95,000 distinct CDR3 sequences, 85% to 95% of them singletons. The sequenced material came from CD4+ T cells from PBMCs. These receptors were collected from a human donor with Susac syndrome. Each CDR3 is given with its conserved first and last residue. The order of the fields is V gene, clone size, J gene, CDR3 protein. Expanded clones get a size class; other rows say once, few or many, or leave the size out.

V gene: TRBV30; clone size: NA; J gene: TRBJ1-5; CDR3 protein: CAWTSEHNQPQHF
V gene: TRBV2; clone size: once; J gene: TRBJ1-2; CDR3 protein: CASSELQPGYTF
V gene: TRBV4-1; clone size: NA; J gene: TRBJ1-2; CDR3 protein: CASSHLPGTGVNYGYTF
V gene: TRBV29-1; clone size: NA; J gene: TRBJ1-5; CDR3 protein: CSVGTGIGQPQHF
V gene: TRBV12-3/TRBV12-4; clone size: NA; J gene: TRBJ1-1; CDR3 protein: CASSLAGDTEAFF
V gene: TRBV19; clone size: NA; J gene: TRBJ1-1; CDR3 protein: CASNLKVNTEAFF
V gene: TRBV7-9; clone size: NA; J gene: TRBJ2-1; CDR3 protein: CASSREQGAEYNEQFF
V gene: TRBV4-1; clone size: NA; J gene: TRBJ1-4; CDR3 protein: CASSPLSGEKLFF
V gene: TRBV7-8; clone size: NA; J gene: TRBJ1-5; CDR3 protein: CASSPRYGGNQPQHF
V gene: TRBV5-6; clone size: NA; J gene: TRBJ2-5; CDR3 protein: CASSFGDAQETQYF
V gene: TRBV11-2; clone size: NA; J gene: TRBJ2-1; CDR3 protein: CASNGPYNEQFF
V gene: TRBV4-1; clone size: NA; J gene: TRBJ1-2; CDR3 protein: CASSQVGEGWDGYTF
V gene: TRBV7-9; clone size: few; J gene: TRBJ2-7; CDR3 protein: CASSSTGGAAEQYF
V gene: TRBV30; clone size: NA; J gene: TRBJ1-1; CDR3 protein: CAWSTGTGPNTEAFF
V gene: TRBV2; clone size: NA; J gene: TRBJ2-1; CDR3 protein: CASRKLAGEEQFF
V gene: TRBV19; clone size: NA; J gene: TRBJ1-2; CDR3 protein: CASSILDPPGGYTF
V gene: TRBV29-1; clone size: NA; J gene: TRBJ2-7; CDR3 protein: CSVLPGQGEQYF
V gene: TRBV20-1; clone size: NA; J gene: TRBJ2-4; CDR3 protein: CSARLGVRAKNIQYF
V gene: TRBV3-1; clone size: NA; J gene: TRBJ2-4; CDR3 protein: CASSQMRESKNIQYF
V gene: TRBV7-9; clone size: NA; J gene: TRBJ2-5; CDR3 protein: CASRPIDGTQYF
V gene: TRBV5-6; clone size: NA; J gene: TRBJ1-5; CDR3 protein: CASSKYSNQPQHF
V gene: TRBV29-1; clone size: NA; J gene: TRBJ2-2; CDR3 protein: CSVLQGVTSTGELFF
V gene: TRBV5-1; clone size: NA; J gene: TRBJ2-5; CDR3 protein: CASSLIGGGAGETQYF
V gene: TRBV7-2; clone size: NA; J gene: TRBJ2-5; CDR3 protein: CASSLSETQYF
V gene: TRBV24-1; clone size: NA; J gene: TRBJ2-1; CDR3 protein: CATSDFEDNEQFF
V gene: TRBV10-2; clone size: NA; J gene: TRBJ2-5; CDR3 protein: CASSPSTVQETQYF
V gene: TRBV5-1; clone size: NA; J gene: TRBJ2-2; CDR3 protein: CASSLTALNTGELFF
V gene: TRBV4-1; clone size: once; J gene: TRBJ2-2; CDR3 protein: CASSQTGLNTGELFF
V gene: TRBV3-1; clone size: NA; J gene: TRBJ1-2; CDR3 protein: CASSQDFGHYGYTF
V gene: TRBV7-9; clone size: NA; J gene: TRBJ1-2; CDR3 protein: CASSFSGQGNYGYTF
V gene: TRBV12-3/TRBV12-4; clone size: NA; J gene: TRBJ1-2; CDR3 protein: CASSFGTYGYTF
V gene: TRBV4-3; clone size: once; J gene: TRBJ2-4; CDR3 protein: CASSQERSSLNIQYF
V gene: TRBV3-1; clone size: NA; J gene: TRBJ1-4; CDR3 protein: CASSQTAGGTTNEKLFF
V gene: TRBV7-2; clone size: NA; J gene: TRBJ2-1; CDR3 protein: CASTQGGQGGEQFF
V gene: TRBV7-9; clone size: NA; J gene: TRBJ2-2; CDR3 protein: CASSRADVRELFF
V gene: TRBV29-1; clone size: NA; J gene: TRBJ2-3; CDR3 protein: CSVKTGGTDTQYF
V gene: TRBV12-5; clone size: NA; J gene: TRBJ2-1; CDR3 protein: CASGPLGGYNEQFF
V gene: TRBV20-1; clone size: NA; J gene: TRBJ2-3; CDR3 protein: CSARVAGVKNTQYF
V gene: TRBV5-1; clone size: NA; J gene: TRBJ2-3; CDR3 protein: CASSPGLQTDTQYF
V gene: TRBV7-2; clone size: NA; J gene: TRBJ2-1; CDR3 protein: CASSLGKQFF
V gene: TRBV29-1; clone size: NA; J gene: TRBJ2-7; CDR3 protein: CSVGGEGQWYEQYF
V gene: TRBV5-1; clone size: NA; J gene: TRBJ1-1; CDR3 protein: CASGSGANTEAFF
V gene: TRBV7-7; clone size: NA; J gene: TRBJ2-1; CDR3 protein: CASSLDQRLTLSSYNEQFF
V gene: TRBV20-1; clone size: NA; J gene: TRBJ2-1; CDR3 protein: CSAPLAGGLNEQFF
V gene: TRBV3-1; clone size: NA; J gene: TRBJ1-1; CDR3 protein: CASSLAGQLNTEAFF
V gene: TRBV3-1; clone size: NA; J gene: TRBJ2-2; CDR3 protein: CASSQLANTGELFF
V gene: TRBV9; clone size: NA; J gene: TRBJ1-3; CDR3 protein: CASSVDFGAGNTIYF
V gene: TRBV30; clone size: NA; J gene: TRBJ2-3; CDR3 protein: CAWTRVAGFTDTQYF
V gene: TRBV9; clone size: NA; J gene: TRBJ2-2; CDR3 protein: CASSVAFAGELFF
V gene: TRBV6-1; clone size: NA; J gene: TRBJ2-7; CDR3 protein: CASGWDPTYEQYF
V gene: TRBV5-6; clone size: NA; J gene: TRBJ1-5; CDR3 protein: CASSGRGNQPQHF
V gene: TRBV11-3; clone size: NA; J gene: TRBJ1-1; CDR3 protein: CASSQDRSNTEAFF
V gene: TRBV2; clone size: NA; J gene: TRBJ2-1; CDR3 protein: CASSEGAWRETAYRQFF
V gene: TRBV20-1; clone size: NA; J gene: TRBJ2-5; CDR3 protein: CSSLRVWGVVQETQYF
V gene: TRBV4-2; clone size: NA; J gene: TRBJ1-2; CDR3 protein: CASSQENGASAF
V gene: TRBV23-1; clone size: NA; J gene: TRBJ2-3; CDR3 protein: CASSQSLGADTQYF
V gene: TRBV19; clone size: NA; J gene: TRBJ1-1; CDR3 protein: CASSPDRSGTEAFF